This T cell receptor beta chain was found in a study of T cell changes during pregnancy in multiple sclerosis. Germline loops: CDR1 SGHDT, CDR2 YYEEEE. The length of the CDR3 is 14 residues. Trimming removed 0 bases from V and 7 bases from J, with 13 bases in between. Sequenced by immunoSEQ multiplex PCR; TCRdb stores in-frame clones only, minus some. The data contain about 110,000 clones, approximately 89% of them singletons. The chain recombines TRBV5-6 with TRBJ1-1; D may be TRBD1 (5 bases). The receptor comes from a female donor with multiple sclerosis, enrolled in a pregnancy study. Material: peripheral blood, obtained after pregnancy. Written as DNA, the CDR3 is TGTGCCAGCAGCTTGGGGACATTAGGCGGTGAAGCTTTCTTT. This gives the protein CASSLGTLGGEAFF.